This T cell receptor (beta chain) was sequenced in a study of cytomegalovirus exposure and HLA in healthy donors (TCRdb year 2017). About the study as a whole: According to an earlier analysis of several hundred of the donors, some 170 million T cells yielded 95 million to 140 million unique TCR beta sequences and 276 Gb of sequence data. The study profiled the T cell repertoires of about 640 subjects by immunosequencing and related them to cytomegalovirus serostatus. Along with the approximately 700-subject first cohort, a separate validation cohort of roughly 110 different subjects was used. An earlier analysis of approximately 630 of the donors applied high-throughput TCR beta sequencing to assess whether each TCR beta V gene segment acted as functional or pseudogenic. Because of strong linkage in the cohort, a handful of DR-DQ haplotypes were treated as single units for association and clustering. All discovery cohort repertoires had been generated using a single sequencing platform. Donor age, sex, ethnicity and CMV serostatus were collected together with the repertoire data. Genome-wide SNP genotypes for about 60% of the 666 donors were used in a later genetic analysis, which treated that subset as a discovery cohort. The aim of the study was to test whether cataloging public T cell receptors could identify signatures of past pathogen exposure. Among around 400 genotyped donors of the cohort, an average of around 240,000 unique TCR beta nucleotide sequences were sequenced per donor, around a sixth of them non-productive. Both class I and class II loci were covered by HLA typing, at four-digit resolution. To predict cytomegalovirus infection status, the study brought together high-throughput TCR immunosequencing, statistical association of individual TCRs with disease status, and machine learning. In the later analysis, no new phenotypic data were used to find candidate immune exposures; instead, reliance was placed on TCR beta sequences and their occurrence across donors. A later analysis re-analyzed previously published TCR beta repertoires from 666 donors and added high-resolution HLA genotyping to study TCR occurrence patterns. Of the approximately 400 genotyped donors, approximately 83% fell in the genetic ancestry cluster associated with self-reported Caucasian donors. Typing coverage differed by locus: A, B, C, DRB1 and DQB1 were typed in about 629-640 donors, DQA1 in 500 to 550, DPA1 in around 580, and DPB1 in 400 to 480. Approximately 300 gigabases of sequencing data and 70 million to 100 million unique TCR sequences were included in an early release covering roughly 600 HLA-typed donors.

In total, roughly 710 healthy bone marrow donors made up the cohort. At the time of sampling, every cohort member was nominally healthy, though immune exposures that went unrecorded were likely present. The donor tested CMV seronegative, placing the donor among the 350 to 400 seronegative members of the cohort. A peripheral blood sample was collected from each donor, and TCR beta sequencing was performed on peripheral blood mononuclear cells. Genomic DNA was extracted from the blood cell samples with the Qiagen DNeasy Blood Extraction Kit. What the authors observed across the whole study: Several of the top co-occurrence clusters appeared to be linked to parvovirus B19, influenza, CMV and Epstein-Barr virus, according to a later analysis. Because HLA typing was unavailable for some donors at each locus, only the typed subset was used in association tests. A total of around 150 TCR beta chains were listed by the study as associated with cytomegalovirus. A cluster of highly shared sequence variants was judged likely to be a technical artifact of the sequencing pipeline. CMV serostatus was the only immune exposure information available for the cohort. Compared with the roughly 720-donor mean, donors in an Asian-associated ancestry cluster had fewer N-insertions in productive TCRs, according to a later genetic analysis. In this cohort, only TCR beta chains were sequenced, and detectable features were limited by the absence of alpha or paired-chain data. Assigning TCR associations to individual alleles was difficult when HLA alleles, especially DR and DQ, strongly co-occurred. Most TCR sequences were seen in very few donors, while some public TCRs were found in many individuals. Most CMV-associated TCR beta chains appeared to be HLA-restricted in a later analysis, and the HLA associations seemed to be driven largely by CMV exposure. In a later analysis, over 15,000 TCR beta sequences were associated with specific HLA alleles at a false discovery rate of 0.05. In both the original and validation cohorts, the classifier was reported to diagnose cytomegalovirus status with high specificity and sensitivity. V-gene and J-gene trimming of TCR beta chains was associated with a missense DCLRE1C variant in a later genetic analysis, and the association was replicated in an independent cohort. Some IMGT-functional V segments, including TRBV6-2 and TRBV6-3, could not be told apart with the 87-base-pair reads, so those segments were excluded. According to the authors, the approach could potentially be generalized to other disease states and immunological phenotypes. Because counts were too low, seventeen rarely observed V segments, including chromosome 9 orphons, were excluded from the earlier analysis of some 590 of the donors. In a later analysis, HLA-associated TCR beta chains were found to be more clonally expanded and to have lower generation probabilities than equally common non-associated chains. A further reported finding was that TCR beta sequences accurately predicted the HLA-A and HLA-B alleles for most subjects in the first cohort. Correlated functional status among segregating V segments might be attributable to linkage disequilibrium, but an unknown experimental factor could not be ruled out. An earlier analysis of several hundred of the donors showed that most TCR beta V segments appeared in productive rearrangements either about 87% or about 30% of the time, which broadly matched IMGT annotations. The presence/absence analyses assumed that sequencing depth was roughly uniform across donors, and that assumption may not be true. In a later analysis, the rate of TCR association differed among HLA loci, with DRB1 alleles having the most associated TCRs and HLA-C alleles having the fewest. In vitro tests confirmed that a few of the cytomegalovirus-associated TCR beta chains recognize cytomegalovirus antigens.

The germline V gene gives CDR1 as MDHEN and CDR2 as SYDVKM. The V end loses 5 bases and the J end loses 2 bases, and a stretch of 19 bases separates them. The CDR3 spans 16 residues, from the cysteine through the phenylalanine. Only the CDR3 DNA stays, 48 bases, in frame from base 1. Library creation used the immunoSEQ multiplex PCR assay. The multiplex PCR relied on a mix of 60 forward primers for TCR Vbeta segments and 13 reverse primers for TCR Jbeta segments. Amplification of the CDR3 region of rearranged TCR beta genes was performed with a multiplex PCR assay on genomic DNA. Amplified TCR beta libraries were sequenced as 87-base-pair reads on the Illumina HiSeq System. In the paper's pipeline: A later analysis tallied some 79 million unique TCR beta chains across the 666 repertoires, and about 10 million of those chains were shared by two or more donors. Raw reads were error-corrected and collapsed into unique sequences with a nearest-neighbor algorithm that merged closely related sequences to remove PCR and sequencing errors. CDR3 sequences were aligned to IMGT reference sequences to assign V, D and J gene segments. For a sequence to be retained, a match of at least six nucleotides to both a V gene segment and a J gene segment was required. A rearrangement counted as productive if the CDR3 had no stop codons and remained in frame with V and J, and every other rearrangement counted as non-productive. CDR3 was defined according to IMGT convention as the region running from the second conserved V-encoded cysteine to the conserved J-encoded phenylalanine. The earlier analysis of fewer than 750 of the donors excluded sequences that lacked an unambiguous match to a single V gene segment. In an earlier analysis of a few hundred of the donors, V segments were called functional above 56.7% productive rearrangements and were called segregating when the between-donor standard deviation exceeded 5%. A statistical classification framework was built for diagnosing cytomegalovirus status from the catalog of TCR beta chain sequences. In a later analysis, TCR nucleotide sequences were compared against IMGT/GENE-DB human TR gene sequences so that V and J genes could be assigned. The TCRdist pipeline was used in a later analysis to assign CDR3 sequences and most-parsimonious VDJ recombination scenarios. A later analysis defined each TCR beta chain by its CDR3 amino acid sequence plus V-gene family, and excluded reads lacking a unique V-gene family. A later analysis removed 550 to 700 highly shared, low-generation-probability nucleotide sequences to deal with suspected cross-contamination and a sequencing artifact. A later analysis calculated a clonal expansion index for each public chain from normalized within-repertoire ranks of inferred template counts. In a later analysis, generation probabilities were computed using a VDJ recombination model fitted to out-of-frame rearrangements, and the results were checked against IGoR. In a later analysis, hypergeometric tests were used to score TCR-TCR, TCR-HLA and TCR-CMV co-occurrence, with a repertoire-size bias correction applied to TCR pairs. To estimate false discovery rates, a later analysis permuted the HLA or CMV assignments 20 times. In a later analysis, co-occurring TCRs were grouped using DBSCAN, with TCRdist sequence similarity added in when clustering inside HLA-allele-positive subsets. For co-occurrence clustering, repertoires with fewer than 30,000 or more than 120,000 public chains were excluded, along with five or six repertoires with anomalous nucleotide sharing. TCRdb carries this immuneACCESS record with in-frame sequences only. Its versions omit some clonotypes, under half of them owing to an unresolved V gene in the studies checked, with the rest unexplained. V and J calls and clone size follow that table, whereas D and trimming were derived from the DNA. The sample table records tens of thousands of clones; approximately 80% of these occur just once. Of the sample, 2.5% to 4% falls within the top ten clones.

As for this clone: The antigen it binds to is not known. Base qualities were left out, and no much larger clone turns up one base away.

The sequence is built from TRBV28 and TRBJ2-7; matching of 6 bases hints at TRBD2 as the D gene. This TCR came from a woman in her forties in good health and CMV-seronegative. The sequenced sample consisted of PBMCs. For the CDR3, the sequence is CASSLQAGGAAYEQYF. Here is the DNA: TGTGCCAGCAGTCTCCAGGCCGGGGGAGCGGCCTACGAGCAGTACTTC.